One and the same sample provided the 20 T cell receptor beta chains below, sequenced in a study of CD8 T cells in Susac syndrome. Reverse transcription of about 0.5 to 1 ug RNA used random hexamers. A single record per CDR3 protein comes from TCRdb applying MiXCR to the immunoSEQ multiplex PCR reads. The sample lists 100,000 to 150,000 distinct CDR3 sequences, roughly 80% seen once, with roughly 0.5% in the top ten. Sequenced sample: CD8+ T cells from PBMCs. These receptors were collected from a human donor with multiple sclerosis.

The chain recombines TRBV7-9 with TRBJ2-1; no clear D. This CDR3 comprises 16 residues. CDR1 is SEHNR, CDR2 FQNEAQ, per germline (reference sequence). V dropped 5 bases and J dropped 4 bases, with 18 bases sitting between them. In DNA form, the CDR3 reads TGTGCCAGCAGCCTAAGCCCCACGGGTTCTTACAATGAGCAGTTCTTC. Translation: CASSLSPTGSYNEQFF.

The rearrangement links TRBV5-1 to TRBJ2-7; D gene uncertain. CDR1 and CDR2 (germline): SGHRS, YFSETQ. This CDR3 has 13 residues. Trimming stripped 0 bases from V and 3 bases from J, with 7 bases between. Here the CDR3 reads CASSLVPGYEQYV. The CDR3 nucleotides are TGCGCCAGCAGCTTGGTGCCAGGCTACGAGCAGTACGTC.

The chain recombines TRBV11-2 with TRBJ2-5, with D perhaps TRBD2 (6 bases). The CDR3 length is 15 residues. Per the germline V gene, CDR1 is SGHAT and CDR2 is FQNNGV. With 4 bases removed from V and 2 bases from J, the gap between germline ends came to 14 bases. The CDR3 region is CASSSPPAGQETQYF. The DNA for the CDR3 is TGTGCCAGCAGCTCCCCACCGGCGGGGCAAGAGACCCAGTACTTC.

This clonotype was seen a few times. The chain carries TRBV4-1 and TRBJ2-2; TRBD1 matches 8 bases. The CDR3 has 15 amino acids. Germline V gene sequence: CDR1 MGHRA, CDR2 YSYEKL. Losses at the gene ends were 4 bases for V and 10 bases for J; bases not matched to a gene: 11. CDR3 sequence reads: CASSLHSSTGAELFF. The CDR3 DNA follows: TGCGCCAGCAGCCTCCACTCTTCGACAGGGGCGGAGCTGTTTTTT.

This chain joins TRBV4-3 and TRBJ2-1; TRBD1 matches 11 bases. With V trimmed by 5 bases and J by 9 bases, 6 bases remained unmatched. The CDR3 sequence is 14 residues long. Germline V lookup: CDR1 LGHNA, CDR2 YSLEER. The CDR3 protein is CASSELGTGGEQFF. CDR3 sequence (DNA): TGCGCCAGCAGCGAACTAGGGACAGGGGGTGAGCAGTTCTTC.

The sample holds a few counts of this clonotype. In DNA, the CDR3 is TGTGCCAGTAGTATGGGGGGGTCCTCCTACAATGAGCAGTTCTTC. This encodes CASSMGGSSYNEQFF. The gene calls are TRBV19 and TRBJ2-1; 7 bases are shared with TRBD2. The CDR3 is 15 residues long. Germline V gives CDR1 LNHDA, CDR2 SQIVND (reference sequence). The J segment lost 0 bases and the V segment lost 3 bases, leaving 2 bases of the junction unmatched.

J is TRBJ2-1 and V is TRBV20-1; 8 nucleotides align to TRBD2. The germline V gene has CDR1 DFQATT and CDR2 SNEGSKA (reference sequence). The junction had 7 bases not matched to a gene; V was cut back by 0 bases and J by 6 bases. This CDR3 region has 15 residues. The CDR3 here is CSARDLAGTFNEQFF. The CDR3 bases are TGCAGTGCTAGAGATTTAGCGGGGACCTTCAATGAGCAGTTCTTC.

The J gene is TRBJ2-2, the V gene TRBV19; 8 positions agree with TRBD1. CDR1 and CDR2 from the germline V gene are LNHDA and SQIVND (reference sequence). After removal of 1 base from V and 5 bases from J, the junction contained 0 bases not matched to a gene. This CDR3 has 14 residues. In DNA form, the CDR3 reads TGTGCCAGTAGTATAGGGACAGGGACCGGGGAGCTGTTTTTT. Its translation is CASSIGTGTGELFF.

This chain uses TRBV12-3 or TRBV12-4 with TRBJ1-1; tentatively, D is TRBD1 (6 bases). V lost 6 bases, J lost 1 base, and 15 bases lay in between. The CDR3 sequence is 15 residues long. CDR3 region: CASSQTGQGNTEAFF. CDR3 nucleotides: TGTGCCAGCAGCCAGACAGGACAAGGGAACACTGAAGCTTTCTTT.

The chain joins TRBV19 to TRBJ1-5; possible D gene TRBD1, 5 bases. This CDR3 is built from 15 residues. The V gene lost 3 bases and the J gene lost 6 bases, with 15 bases spanning the gap. Germline CDR1 is LNHDA and CDR2 is SQIVND (reference sequence). The CDR3 DNA sequence: TGTGCCAGTAGTATTGGTTCAAGGGGAGGTCAGCCCCAGCATTTT. Residues: CASSIGSRGGQPQHF.

The table lists this clonotype with a count of one. The chain employs TRBV7-9 and TRBJ1-5; D not certain. Trimming took 1 base from V and 7 from J, leaving 5 bases between them. The CDR3 is 12 amino acids. Per the germline V gene, CDR1 is SEHNR and CDR2 is FQNEAQ (reference sequence). DNA for the CDR3: TGTGCCAGCAGCTTAGATTCGCAGCCCCAGCATTTT. It yields the protein CASSLDSQPQHF.

This chain uses TRBV4-1 with TRBJ1-1; maybe TRBD1 (6 bases). The germline V gene encodes CDR1 MGHRA and CDR2 YSYEKL. V lost 3 bases to trimming and J lost 0 bases, with 11 bases between them. The CDR3 extends over 15 amino acids. In DNA, the CDR3 is TGCGCCAGCAGCCATAACAGGGAGGTGAACACTGAAGCTTTCTTT. Translated: CASSHNREVNTEAFF.

The chain's CDR3 is CASRPYHLQGDYGYTF. For the CDR3, the DNA is TGTGCCAGCAGACCATATCATTTACAGGGCGACTATGGCTACACCTTC. The gene calls are TRBV3-1 and TRBJ1-2, with D possibly being TRBD1 (6 bases). V lost 6 bases, J lost 3 bases, and 20 bases lay in between. Germline V CDR1 and CDR2: LGHDT, YNNKEL (reference sequence). The CDR3 is made up of 16 amino acids.

The V and J genes are TRBV21-1 and TRBJ2-1; the D segment call TRBD1 is taken from the table without a DNA check. TRBV21-1 is deemed a pseudogene. The CDR3 runs 13 residues. The CDR3 sequence: CASAPQGYNEQFF. Here the CDR3 DNA reads TGTGCCAGCGCCCCTCAGGGGTACAATGAGCAGTTCTTC.

This clonotype was seen only once. The V and J genes are TRBV4-1 and TRBJ1-2; D is uncertain. The V gene lost 3 bases and the J gene lost 1 base, with 9 bases spanning the gap. Germline V gene data show CDR1 as MGHRA and CDR2 as YSYEKL. The CDR3 extends over 14 amino acids. The CDR3 protein is CASSQQENNYGYTF. DNA for the CDR3: TGCGCCAGCAGCCAGCAGGAGAATAACTATGGCTACACCTTC.

A word on this clonotype: At one boundary the junction diverges from the germline segment, which might be a read error. V and J are TRBV5-1 and TRBJ2-5; D is undetermined. The CDR3 is made up of 14 amino acids. The germline CDR1 and CDR2 sequences are SGHRS and YFSETQ. The CDR3 region is CASSLRRFREAQYF. CDR3 bases: TGCGCCAGCAGCTTGAGACGTTTCAGAGAGGCCCAGTACTTC. Full variable domain (outside the CDR3, taken from reference TRBV5-1 and TRBJ2-5): KAGVTQTPRYLIKTRGQQVTLSCSPISGHRSVSWYQQTPGQGLQFLFEYFSETQRNKGNFPGRFSGRQFSNSRSEMNVSTLELGDSALYLCASSLRRFREAQYFGPGTRLLVL.

The chain combines TRBV27 with TRBJ1-5; D possibly corresponds to TRBD1 (6 bases). V lost 4 bases, J lost 4 bases, and 20 bases lay in between. CDR1 and CDR2 from the germline V gene are MNHEY and SMNVEV (reference sequence). The length of the CDR3 is 17 residues. CDR3 sequence: CASSSGPDRLRNQPQHF. The CDR3, as DNA: TGTGCCAGCAGTTCCGGACCCGACAGGTTGAGAAATCAGCCCCAGCATTTT.

The V and J genes are TRBV13 and TRBJ1-1; no firm D call. V lost 5 bases to trimming and J lost 9 bases, with 10 bases between them. CDR1 is PRHDT and CDR2 is FYEKMQ in the germline V gene (reference sequence). The CDR3 is 11 residues long. This CDR3 reads CASSGPLQAFF. The CDR3 bases are TGTGCCAGCAGCGGACCTCTCCAAGCTTTCTTT.

CDR3 bases: TGTGCCAGCAGGGGGGACAAGTCCGAAGCTTTCTTT. Its translation is CASRGDKSEAFF. This sequence joins TRBV7-9 and TRBJ1-1; D may be TRBD1 (6 bases). In germline, CDR1 is SEHNR, CDR2 FQNEAQ (reference sequence). This CDR3 has 12 amino acids. Between the trimmed V and J ends, which lost 6 bases and 8 bases, there was a span of 13 bases.

This chain uses TRBV4-2 with TRBJ2-2, with D possibly called TRBD1 or TRBD2 (5 bases each). V was pared by 0 bases and J by 2 bases, with 10 bases between. The CDR3 runs to 16 residues. Germline-derived CDR1 and CDR2 are LGHNA and YNFKEQ. As DNA, the CDR3 is TGTGCCAGCAGCCAAGACCCCGGGACCAACACCGGGGAGCTGTTTTTT. Its protein product is CASSQDPGTNTGELFF.